These 6 T cell receptor beta chains were sequenced from one sample in a study of shared clonotypes between healthy human individuals. In the naive CD8 group, cells lacked CD45RO and were positively selected for CCR7, so terminally differentiated effector memory CD45RA+ cells were left out. Clones were read by immunoSEQ multiplex PCR, and TCRdb kept only the in-frame ones, dropping some. The data show some 580,000 clones, with 95% to 98% seen just once and 0.3% held by the top ten. Sequencing was done on a sample of naive CD8+ T cells sorted from blood. The receptor source for this set is a man aged 25 to 45 in good health.

The V gene is TRBV30, the J gene TRBJ2-7, with D tentatively TRBD2 (5 bases). Per germline, CDR1 GTSNPN and CDR2 SVGIG (reference sequence). The CDR3 is 15 amino acids. The V and J ends lost 1 base and 0 bases respectively, with 13 bases between them. CDR3 protein: CAWSGGSAASYEQYF. The CDR3 DNA reads TGTGCCTGGAGTGGAGGTAGCGCAGCCTCCTACGAGCAGTACTTC. The entire variable domain, with the rest obtained from reference TRBV30 and TRBJ2-7, is as follows: SQTIHQWPATLVQPVGSPLSLECTVEGTSNPNLYWYRQAAGRGLQLLFYSVGIGQISSEVPQNLSASRPQDRQFILSSKKLLLSDSGFYLCAWSGGSAASYEQYFGPGTRLTVT.

The chain joins TRBV7-6 to TRBJ2-7; TRBD2 aligns across 14 bases. V gave up 1 base and J gave up 4 bases; unmatched junction bases: 9. Germline V gene data show CDR1 as SGHVS and CDR2 as FNYEAQ. The CDR3 extends over 18 amino acids. CDR3 nucleotide sequence: TGTGCCAGCAGCTTAGGTCCTGGGACTAGCGGGAGTCCGTACGAGCAGTACTTC. Encoded protein: CASSLGPGTSGSPYEQYF.

This chain links TRBV5-1 with TRBJ2-1, with 11 bases matching TRBD2. Germline CDR1 is SGHRS and CDR2 is YFSETQ. There are 16 residues in the CDR3. V lost 4 bases and J lost 2; bases outside the gene matches: 5. CDR3 nucleotides: TGCGCCAGCAGCGTGCTAGCGGGGGGAACCTACAATGAGCAGTTCTTC. Protein: CASSVLAGGTYNEQFF.

The chain uses TRBV19 and TRBJ2-7, with TRBD1 as a possible D gene (6 bases). Germline V gene sequence: CDR1 LNHDA, CDR2 SQIVND (reference sequence). The ends were cut back, 8 bases at V and 0 bases at J, with 14 bases in the middle. The CDR3 sequence is 14 residues long. The DNA of the CDR3 is TGTGCCAGTCAAGACAGGCCAAACTCCTACGAGCAGTACTTC. Translated: CASQDRPNSYEQYF.

The chain couples TRBV5-1 to TRBJ2-3; 7 bases fit TRBD2. After removal of 4 bases from V and 3 bases from J, the junction contained 14 bases not matched to a gene. The CDR3 sequence is 17 residues long. Germline loops: CDR1 SGHRS, CDR2 YFSETQ. CDR3 loop: CASSPLLGEGHTDTQYF. The CDR3, as DNA: TGCGCCAGCAGCCCTCTTCTTGGGGAGGGCCATACAGATACGCAGTATTTT.

The chain recombines TRBV7-6 with TRBJ2-7; 12 nucleotides agree with TRBD2. This CDR3 comprises 15 residues. V shed 5 bases, J shed 3 bases, and the junction held 5 bases outside the gene matches. The germline V gene encodes CDR1 SGHVS and CDR2 FNYEAQ. The CDR3 protein is CASSKLAGGIYEQYF. CDR3 DNA sequence: TGTGCCAGCAGCAAACTAGCGGGAGGTATCTACGAGCAGTACTTC.